The entry that follows covers one T cell receptor (beta chain) sequence. Its antigen remains unknown. This sample was included in a study of cytomegalovirus exposure and HLA in healthy donors. General study results and limits: Specific recognition of CMV antigens was confirmed in vitro for a few chains (all CMV-associated). The finding came from a later analysis; first-cohort TCR clusters tended to co-occur in the 95 to 150 validation repertoires. Usually a TCR sequence was rare, but some public TCRs were found in many donors. The study put 150 to 200 TCR beta chains on its list as cytomegalovirus-associated.

Data came from immunoSEQ multiplex PCR; TCRdb stores just in-frame clones and leaves some out. The sample carries tens of thousands of clones, 94% recorded once. CDR3 size: 16 residues. With 3 bases clipped from V and 8 bases from J, the junction kept 14 bases outside the gene matches. Germline V gives CDR1 KGHSH, CDR2 LQKENI. The sample consisted of PBMCs. The chain employs TRBV18 and TRBJ1-1; TRBD1 aligns across 8 bases. The TCR sequence derives from a man younger than 35 in good health and CMV-seropositive. In DNA, the CDR3 is TGTGCCAGCTCACCTCAGGGGGCAGGGGGCTCGTCGGAAGCTTTCTTT. As protein: CASSPQGAGGSSEAFF.